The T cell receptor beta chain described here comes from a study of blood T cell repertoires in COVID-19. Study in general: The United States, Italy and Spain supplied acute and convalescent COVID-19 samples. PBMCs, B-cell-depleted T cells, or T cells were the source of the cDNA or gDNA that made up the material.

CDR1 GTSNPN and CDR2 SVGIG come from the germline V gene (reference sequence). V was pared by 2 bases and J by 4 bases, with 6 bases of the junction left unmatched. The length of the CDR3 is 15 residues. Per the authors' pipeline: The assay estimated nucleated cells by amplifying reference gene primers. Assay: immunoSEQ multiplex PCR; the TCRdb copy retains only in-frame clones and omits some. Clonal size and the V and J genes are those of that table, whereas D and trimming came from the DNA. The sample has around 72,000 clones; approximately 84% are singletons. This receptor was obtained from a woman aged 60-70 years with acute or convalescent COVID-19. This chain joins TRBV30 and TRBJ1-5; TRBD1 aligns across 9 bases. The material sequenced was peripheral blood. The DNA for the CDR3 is TGTGCCTGGAGTCCCGGGACAGGGAAGAATCAGCCCCAGCATTTT. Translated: CAWSPGTGKNQPQHF. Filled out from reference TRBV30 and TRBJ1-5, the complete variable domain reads SQTIHQWPATLVQPVGSPLSLECTVEGTSNPNLYWYRQAAGRGLQLLFYSVGIGQISSEVPQNLSASRPQDRQFILSSKKLLLSDSGFYLCAWSPGTGKNQPQHFGDGTRLSIL.